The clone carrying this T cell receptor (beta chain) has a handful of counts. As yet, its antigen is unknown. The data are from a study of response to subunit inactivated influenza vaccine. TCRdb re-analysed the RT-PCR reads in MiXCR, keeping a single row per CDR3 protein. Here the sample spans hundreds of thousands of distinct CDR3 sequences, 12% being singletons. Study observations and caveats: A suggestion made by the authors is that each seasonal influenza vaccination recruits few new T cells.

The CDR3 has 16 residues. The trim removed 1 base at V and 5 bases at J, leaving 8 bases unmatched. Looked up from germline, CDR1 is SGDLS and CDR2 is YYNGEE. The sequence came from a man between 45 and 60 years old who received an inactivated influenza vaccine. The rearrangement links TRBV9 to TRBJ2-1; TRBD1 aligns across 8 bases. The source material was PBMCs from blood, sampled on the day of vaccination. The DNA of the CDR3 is TGTGCCAGCAGCGTACTGTCACAGGGGGTGGACAATGAGCAGTTCTTC. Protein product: CASSVLSQGVDNEQFF.